This TCR beta chain was identified in a study of CD8 T cell repertoires and HIV-1 epitope variants. On the study more broadly: Tested: three Gag epitope families, Nef HW9 and YT9.

By share, this clone ranks as medium-sized. Its antigen is as yet unknown. Sequencing was performed with immunoSEQ multiplex PCR; in TCRdb, only in-frame clones are kept and a portion is missing. The sample lists around 6,000 clones, around two thirds occurring once. V was cut by 2 bases and J by 1 base, with 8 bases left in between. The CDR3 has 14 residues. From germline, CDR1 is KGHSH and CDR2 LQKENI. The chain joins TRBV18 to TRBJ2-5; TRBD2 might be the D (5 bases). The sequenced material came from cultured CD8+ T cells derived from PBMCs. This receptor was identified in a male donor with HIV. The CDR3 here is CASSPGLSQETQYF. In nucleotides, the CDR3 is TGTGCCAGCTCACCAGGACTTTCCCAAGAGACCCAGTACTTC.